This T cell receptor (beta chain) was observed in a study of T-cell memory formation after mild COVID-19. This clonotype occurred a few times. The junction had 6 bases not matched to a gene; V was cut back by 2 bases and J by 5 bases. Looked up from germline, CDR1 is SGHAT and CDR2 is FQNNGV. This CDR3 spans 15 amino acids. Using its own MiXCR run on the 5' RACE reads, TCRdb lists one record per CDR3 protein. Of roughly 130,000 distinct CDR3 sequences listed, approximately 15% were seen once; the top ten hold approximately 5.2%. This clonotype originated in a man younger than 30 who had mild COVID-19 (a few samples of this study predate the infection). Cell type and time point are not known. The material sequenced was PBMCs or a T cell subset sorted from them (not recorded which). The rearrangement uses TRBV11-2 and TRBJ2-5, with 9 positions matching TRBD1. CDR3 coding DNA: TGTGCCAGCAGCTTACTGGGACAGGGCGGGGAGACCCAGTACTTC. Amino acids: CASSLLGQGGETQYF. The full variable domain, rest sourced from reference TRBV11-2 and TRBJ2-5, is EAGVAQSPRYKIIEKRQSVAFWCNPISGHATLYWYQQILGQGPKLLIQFQNNGVVDDSQLPKDRFSAERLKGVDSTLKIQPAKLEDSAVYLCASSLLGQGGETQYFGPGTRLLVL.